A selection of T cell receptor beta chains follows, all from one sample in a study of early T cells in non-severe SARS-CoV-2 infection. Each CDR3 protein gets one entry after TCRdb re-called the 5' RACE reads with MiXCR. Of about 42,000 distinct CDR3 sequences detected, 7% to 7.5% appear once; the ten largest clones hold roughly 4.3%. Sequenced: whole blood. Receptor source: an adult who was a healthcare worker with PCR-confirmed SARS-CoV-2 infection or an uninfected control (not recorded which). CDR3s include the opening cysteine and the closing phenylalanine or tryptophan. A D gene is named only where the DNA matches it firmly. For some rows the clone size is stated as once, few or many, or as a class when expanded; others skip it.

CDR3 DNA	CDR3 protein	clone size	D gene	V gene	J gene
TGCAGCGTTGAGGCAGGGGGCATGACAGATACGCAGTATTTT	CSVEAGGMTDTQYF	few	TRBD1	TRBV29-1	TRBJ2-3
TGTGCCAGCAGCTCCGGGGGCAGGTACTCCTATAATTCACCCCTCCACTTT	CASSSGGRYSYNSPLHF	many	-	TRBV5-4	TRBJ1-6
TGTGCCAGCAGCTTACGGCAGGGGGCCACCGGGGAGCTGTTTTTT	CASSLRQGATGELFF	few	TRBD1	TRBV11-3	TRBJ2-2
TGTGCCAGCAGAGGGACGAACACTGAAGCTTTCTTT	CASRGTNTEAFF	many	-	TRBV2	TRBJ1-1
TGTGCCAGCAGTGACTGGGACGGCTACGAGCAGTACTTC	CASSDWDGYEQYF	-	-	TRBV12-3/TRBV12-4	TRBJ2-7
TGTGCCAGCAGTGACGATGAGGCTAGCGGGGGGAAAGATACGCAGTATTTT	CASSDDEASGGKDTQYF	-	TRBD2	TRBV6-4	TRBJ2-3
TGTGCCAGCAGTTACGTCCCAGGGGGAAACACCATATATTTT	CASSYVPGGNTIYF	-	-	TRBV6-6	TRBJ1-3
TGTGCTAGTGGTCGACTAGTCGGCTACGAGCAGTACTTC	CASGRLVGYEQYF	few	-	TRBV12-5	TRBJ2-7
TGTGCCAGCAGTGGGACAGGGACCAAAAACATTCAGTACTTC	CASSGTGTKNIQYF	-	TRBD1	TRBV12-3/TRBV12-4	TRBJ2-4
TGTGCCACCTCGCCGACAAGGGGGGGCTACACCTTC	CATSPTRGGYTF	few	-	TRBV10-3	TRBJ1-2
TGCGCCAGCAGCCAAGATCCTCACCCGGCAGATGGCTACACCTTC	CASSQDPHPADGYTF	-	-	TRBV4-3	TRBJ1-2
TGTGCCAGCAGCCCCGGACAGGGGGCCTACGAGCAGTACTTC	CASSPGQGAYEQYF	many	TRBD1	TRBV7-6	TRBJ2-7
TGTGCCAGCAGCCCCGGACAGGGGGCAGACGAGCAGTACTTC	CASSPGQGADEQYF	few	TRBD1	TRBV7-9	TRBJ2-7
TGTGCCAGCAGCGAGACGGGGGGGCCCGGAGATACGCAGTATTTT	CASSETGGPGDTQYF	-	TRBD2	TRBV5-4	TRBJ2-3
TGCAGTGCTAGGACAGGGGGTAAGAACTACGAGCAGTACTTC	CSARTGGKNYEQYF	many	TRBD1	TRBV20-1	TRBJ2-7
TGTGCCAGCAGTTACTCGACCCGCCAGGAGACCCAGTACTTC	CASSYSTRQETQYF	few	-	TRBV6-6	TRBJ2-5
TGCGCCAGCAGTGTCAGAATGGACTACGAGCAGTACTTC	CASSVRMDYEQYF	-	-	TRBV10-2	TRBJ2-7
TGTGCCAGCAGCTCATTAGGGACAGGGGCAACTGGCTACACCTTC	CASSSLGTGATGYTF	-	TRBD1	TRBV11-2	TRBJ1-2
TGTGCCAGCAGGAGACAGGGTGCGAAGACCCAGTACTTC	CASRRQGAKTQYF	few	TRBD1	TRBV6-2/TRBV6-3	TRBJ2-5
TGCAGTGCTCGCGCTCTGGGACAGGGGATGGGCTACGAGCAGTACTTC	CSARALGQGMGYEQYF	few	TRBD1	TRBV20-1	TRBJ2-7
TGCAGTGCTAGAAACAGGGACTATGGCTACACCTTC	CSARNRDYGYTF	many	-	TRBV20-1	TRBJ1-2
TGCGCCAGCAGCCAAGAGAAGGGGACAGGCCAGCATTTT	CASSQEKGTGQHF	-	TRBD1	TRBV4-1	TRBJ1-5
TGCGCCAGCAGCTTGGGACTCGGCTACACCTTC	CASSLGLGYTF	-	-	TRBV5-1	TRBJ1-2
TGTGCCAGCAGCCAATTAGCAGACGAGCAGTACTTC	CASSQLADEQYF	few	-	TRBV3-1	TRBJ2-7
TGTGCCAGCAGCCAAGTACAGGGGGCGGGCGGGGAGCTGTTTTTT	CASSQVQGAGGELFF	-	TRBD1	TRBV3-1	TRBJ2-2
TGCAGTGCTACCTCGGAAGAGACCCAGTACTTC	CSATSEETQYF	many	-	TRBV20-1	TRBJ2-5
TGTGCCAGCAGCTTAGATCGGAGACAGGGCGAGCAGTTCTTC	CASSLDRRQGEQFF	few	TRBD1	TRBV11-2	TRBJ2-1
TGCAGTGCGATAGACAGGGAACGAATGAACACTGAAGCTTTCTTT	CSAIDRERMNTEAFF	many	TRBD1	TRBV20-1	TRBJ1-1
TGCAGTGCTAGAGCCTACCGGACAGGACCCAGCAATCAGCCCCAGCATTTT	CSARAYRTGPSNQPQHF	-	TRBD1	TRBV20-1	TRBJ1-5
TGTGCCAGCAGTGAAGGCTGGGCTAACTATGGCTACACCTTC	CASSEGWANYGYTF	-	-	TRBV6-1	TRBJ1-2
TGTGCCAGCAGCCAAGAGCACGCAGCTTACACCGGGGAGCTGTTTTTT	CASSQEHAAYTGELFF	-	-	TRBV14	TRBJ2-2
TGTGCCAGCAGTGGTACAGGGGCCAAAAACATTCAGTACTTC	CASSGTGAKNIQYF	many	-	TRBV2	TRBJ2-4
TGTGCCAGCAGCCGCGAGATCACAGATACGCAGTATTTT	CASSREITDTQYF	few	-	TRBV11-2	TRBJ2-3
TGTGCCAGCAGTGAAAGGGGACAAAGGACAGATACGCAGTATTTT	CASSERGQRTDTQYF	few	-	TRBV6-4	TRBJ2-3
TGTGCCAGCAGTTTCTCGACAGGGGAGGCTTTCTTT	CASSFSTGEAFF	-	TRBD1	TRBV6-6	TRBJ1-1
TGTGCCAGCAGTTCAGAGGGAGGGGGGTTTAAGAATGAGCAGTTCTTC	CASSSEGGGFKNEQFF	many	-	TRBV12-3/TRBV12-4	TRBJ2-1
TGTGCCAGCAGCCCTAGGGGCAGATACTACGAGCAGTACTTC	CASSPRGRYYEQYF	many	-	TRBV7-6	TRBJ2-7
TGTGCTAGTGGTTTACGGGCAGATATGAACTTC	CASGLRADMNF	many	-	TRBV12-5	TRBJ2-7
TGTGCCAGCAGTTTAGGGCAGTCCCGAGTTGAAGCTTTCTTT	CASSLGQSRVEAFF	-	-	TRBV12-3/TRBV12-4	TRBJ1-1
TGTGCCAGCAGCCAGGGGACCAGCCCCACTGAAGCTTTCTTT	CASSQGTSPTEAFF	few	-	TRBV5-5	TRBJ1-1
TGCGCCAGCAGCTTGCTTGAGGACATGAGCTCCTACGAGCAGTACTTC	CASSLLEDMSSYEQYF	few	-	TRBV5-1	TRBJ2-7
TGTGCTAGTGGTTTGGTACTGCTGGGGGCCACTGAAGCTTTCTTT	CASGLVLLGATEAFF	few	-	TRBV12-5	TRBJ1-1
TGTGCCACCAGCAGCGGGCCGCGGACCGGGGAGCTGTTTTTT	CATSSGPRTGELFF	many	-	TRBV15	TRBJ2-2
TGTGCCAGCAGCTTACTAGCCGGGTACGAGCAGTACTTC	CASSLLAGYEQYF	few	-	TRBV7-2	TRBJ2-7
TGTGCCAGCAGCAGGGACAGGGGCGATGGCTACACCTTC	CASSRDRGDGYTF	few	TRBD1	TRBV7-8	TRBJ1-2
TGCAGTGCGAAGACAGGGGGGGAGACCCAGTACTTC	CSAKTGGETQYF	few	TRBD1	TRBV20-1	TRBJ2-5
TGTGCCAGCAGCTTATATACGGAGCAGTACTTC	CASSLYTEQYF	-	-	TRBV7-2	TRBJ2-7